Presented here are 22 T cell receptor beta chains from one specimen sequenced in a study of memory CD4+ T cells and cytomegalovirus serostatus. Using immunoSEQ multiplex PCR, the repertoire was profiled, and TCRdb retains in-frame clones only, with some absent. The sample lists 58,000 or so clones; around 79% were seen once. Single viable CD3+CD4+CD8-CD45RO+ cells were sorted as the memory CD4+ T cells. The sequencing input was memory CD4+ T cells from blood. Receptors originate from an adult in good health and CMV-seropositive.

The chain is built from TRBV19 and TRBJ1-3, with 9 nucleotides matching TRBD1. V shed 10 bases, J shed 4 bases, and the junction held 14 bases outside the gene matches. Germline V gene lookup returns CDR1 LNHDA and CDR2 SQIVND (reference sequence). CDR3 length: 16 residues. The CDR3 is CATQGPGQGKGNTIYF. The CDR3 nucleotides are TGTGCCACCCAAGGGCCGGGACAGGGTAAAGGAAACACCATATATTTT.

This chain uses TRBV27 with TRBJ1-1; 7 nucleotides match TRBD1. Germline values: CDR1 MNHEY, CDR2 SMNVEV (reference sequence). The CDR3 runs 15 residues. Unmatched junction bases numbered 6, after V lost 4 bases and J lost 1 base. The CDR3 reads CASSSNRGGNTEAFF. The CDR3 nucleotides are TGTGCCAGCAGTTCAAACAGGGGAGGGAACACTGAAGCTTTCTTT.

This clone was seen a handful of times. The CDR3 reads CASSVEGQEFDEQFF. The CDR3 DNA reads TGCGCCAGCAGCGTAGAAGGGCAGGAGTTCGATGAGCAGTTCTTC. The chain links TRBV5-1 to TRBJ2-1; D unclear. Germline V lookup: CDR1 SGHRS, CDR2 YFSETQ. V was cut by 4 bases and J by 8 bases, with 19 bases left in between. This CDR3 has 15 amino acids.

A few counts support this clone. The genes are TRBV11-2 and TRBJ1-1; a weak D match, TRBD1 (5 bases). CDR1 SGHAT and CDR2 FQNNGV come from the germline V gene. The CDR3 covers 14 residues. Trimming cost V 1 base and J 8 bases, with 14 bases left between them. CDR3 coding DNA: TGTGCCAGCAGCTTAGGGATTTCGGGGACGGAAGCTTTCTTT. Translated: CASSLGISGTEAFF.

This chain uses TRBV9 with TRBJ2-2; D is tentatively TRBD1 or TRBD2 (5 bases each). From germline, CDR1 is SGDLS and CDR2 YYNGEE. Trimming removed 5 bases from V and 0 bases from J, with 17 bases in between. CDR3 length: 17 residues. The CDR3 DNA is TGTGCCAGCAGTCTCACCGGGACGCTTGCGAACACCGGGGAGCTGTTTTTT. Protein product: CASSLTGTLANTGELFF.

This rearrangement joins TRBV2 to TRBJ1-5; weak D call: TRBD1 (5 bases). The CDR3 sequence is 14 residues long. The V end lost 6 bases, the J end lost 9 bases, and 18 bases lay between the germline ends. Germline CDR1 SNHLY, CDR2 FYNNEI. The CDR3 loop reads CASRIDRSGGPQHF. CDR3 coding DNA: TGTGCCAGCAGAATCGACCGTTCTGGGGGGCCCCAGCATTTT.

The CDR3 DNA reads TGTGCCAGCTCTCGAGGGGGGAGCACAGATACGCAGTATTTT. Its translation is CASSRGGSTDTQYF. This sequence joins TRBV28 and TRBJ2-3, with D tentatively TRBD1 or TRBD2 (6 bases each). This CDR3 has 14 amino acids. Per the germline V gene, CDR1 is MDHEN and CDR2 is SYDVKM. V lost 8 bases and J lost 0, with 12 bases in between.

The chain carries TRBV4-3 and TRBJ2-5; 7 bases fit TRBD2. The CDR3 is 15 amino acids. The germline CDR1 and CDR2 sequences are LGHNA and YSLEER. Trimming removed 0 bases from V and 5 bases from J; junction bases left unmatched: 6. The CDR3 reads CASSQESSGKETQYF. The CDR3, as DNA: TGCGCCAGCAGCCAAGAATCCAGCGGGAAGGAGACCCAGTACTTC.

V gene TRBV11-3 combines with J gene TRBJ2-1; D tentatively reads TRBD1 or TRBD2 (5 bases each). This CDR3 has 13 amino acids. Germline CDR1 SGHNT, CDR2 YENEEA. V was shortened by 7 bases and J by 3 bases, with 10 bases between the two germline ends. The CDR3 DNA follows: TGTGCCAGCACCCAGGGAGTCTACAATGAGCAGTTCTTC. Protein product: CASTQGVYNEQFF.

This clone was seen a single time. V gene TRBV6-5 combines with J gene TRBJ1-2; D gene ambiguous. This CDR3 is built from 14 residues. Trimming cost V 0 bases and J 2 bases, with 7 bases left between them. The germline V gene encodes CDR1 MNHEY and CDR2 SVGAGI. The CDR3 DNA reads as TGTGCCAGCAGTTACTCGCCTGAGAACTATGGCTACACCTTC. Encoded protein: CASSYSPENYGYTF.

This clone was seen more than once but under ten times. The chain employs TRBV19 and TRBJ1-2; D remains ambiguous. Germline V gives CDR1 LNHDA, CDR2 SQIVND (reference sequence). V was shortened by 2 bases and J by 4 bases, with 5 bases between the two germline ends. The CDR3 runs to 12 residues. The CDR3 DNA follows: TGTGCCAGTAGTATAATGGGCTATGGCTACACCTTC. This sequence encodes CASSIMGYGYTF.

By share of the sample, this clone is medium-sized. The CDR3 sequence is CASSQGERPYNEQFF. CDR3 sequence (DNA): TGTGCCAGCAGCCAGGGAGAACGACCTTACAATGAGCAGTTCTTC. The chain recombines TRBV7-2 with TRBJ2-1; D is possibly TRBD1 or TRBD2 (5 bases each). Between the trimmed V and J ends, which lost 5 bases and 4 bases, there was a span of 15 bases. The CDR3 runs 15 residues. Germline CDR1 is SGHTA and CDR2 is FQGNSA.

The chain recombines TRBV2 with TRBJ2-5; D is perhaps TRBD1 or TRBD2 (5 bases each). Trimming took 11 bases from V and 2 from J, leaving 15 bases between them. The CDR3 is made up of 13 amino acids. Germline-derived CDR1 and CDR2 are SNHLY and FYNNEI. The CDR3 spells CAGNRDGQETQYF. The CDR3, as DNA: TGTGCCGGCAACCGGGACGGTCAAGAGACCCAGTACTTC.

The rearrangement uses TRBV5-1 and TRBJ1-1; a possible D gene is TRBD1 (5 bases). Germline lookup yields CDR1 SGHRS and CDR2 YFSETQ. Trimming stripped 3 bases from V and 1 base from J, with 10 bases between. The CDR3 has 14 amino acids. CDR3: CASSYIQGNTEAFF. In DNA form, the CDR3 reads TGCGCCAGCAGCTACATTCAGGGGAACACTGAAGCTTTCTTT.

V usage is TRBV5-6 and J usage is TRBJ2-7, with D unclear. Trimming removed 0 bases from V and 3 bases from J, with 4 bases in between. The CDR3 covers 12 residues. Per germline, CDR1 SGHDT and CDR2 YYEEEE. CDR3 sequence reads: CASSLGNYEQYF. The CDR3, as DNA: TGTGCCAGCAGCTTGGGAAACTACGAGCAGTACTTC.

A few counts support this clone. The J gene is TRBJ2-1, the V gene TRBV19; 10 bases align to TRBD2. Germline CDR1 LNHDA, CDR2 SQIVND (reference sequence). After removal of 6 bases from V and 4 bases from J, the junction contained 9 bases not matched to a gene. CDR3 size: 16 residues. The CDR3 loop is CASSSRAGGGYNEQFF. DNA of the CDR3: TGTGCCAGTAGCTCAAGAGCGGGAGGGGGATACAATGAGCAGTTCTTC.

A word on this clone: Other DNA sequences of this sample code for an identical CDR3. This chain links TRBV28 with TRBJ1-2; weak D call: TRBD1 (5 bases). Between the trimmed V and J ends, which lost 2 bases and 4 bases, there was a span of 5 bases. CDR3 size: 12 residues. The germline V gene encodes CDR1 MDHEN and CDR2 SYDVKM. The CDR3 bases are TGTGCCAGCAGTTTAGGGGGCTATGGCTACACCTTC. This sequence encodes CASSLGGYGYTF.

This chain joins TRBV5-6 and TRBJ2-7, with 9 positions matching TRBD1. CDR3 length: 15 amino acids. Per the germline V gene, CDR1 is SGHDT and CDR2 is YYEEEE. The V segment lost 5 bases and the J segment 6 bases; nucleotides outside the gene matches: 12. CDR3 sequence reads: CASSSPPGQGLEQYF. DNA of the CDR3: TGTGCCAGCAGTTCACCGCCGGGACAGGGCCTCGAGCAGTACTTC.

This clone showed up just once. The chain uses TRBV29-1 and TRBJ1-1; 8 positions agree with TRBD1. Germline assignment: CDR1 SQVTM and CDR2 ANQGSEA. This CDR3 has 13 residues. The ends lost 7 bases at V and 4 bases at J; junction bases unmatched: 8. CDR3 coding DNA: TGCAGCGCGAGGACAGGGCCTGGCACTGAAGCTTTCTTT. It translates to CSARTGPGTEAFF.

The genes are TRBV28 and TRBJ1-1, with no clear D. Looked up from germline, CDR1 is MDHEN and CDR2 is SYDVKM. Deletions cut 6 bases from V and 4 bases from J, with 24 bases between. The CDR3 runs 17 residues. Here the CDR3 reads CASSHDTRSLLGTEAFF. The CDR3 nucleotides read TGTGCCAGCAGCCACGACACGCGATCTCTTTTGGGCACTGAAGCTTTCTTT.

The CDR3 reads CASRGWGDQPQHF. CDR3 nucleotides: TGTGCCAGCAGGGGATGGGGGGATCAGCCCCAGCATTTT. The J gene is TRBJ1-5, the V gene TRBV13; TRBD1 is a possible D gene (5 bases). The V and J ends lost 6 bases and 5 bases respectively, with 11 bases between them. Germline V gives CDR1 PRHDT, CDR2 FYEKMQ (reference sequence). The CDR3 is 13 residues long. Together with reference TRBV13 and TRBJ1-5, the CDR3 gives the full variable domain: AAGVIQSPRHLIKEKRETATLKCYPIPRHDTVYWYQQGPGQDPQFLISFYEKMQSDKGSIPDRFSAQQFSDYHSELNMSSLELGDSALYFCASRGWGDQPQHFGDGTRLSIL.

The J gene is TRBJ2-2, the V gene TRBV5-1, with D perhaps matching TRBD2 (5 bases). V was shortened by 2 bases and J by 5 bases, with 13 bases between the two germline ends. CDR3 size: 15 residues. Germline CDR1 and CDR2: SGHRS and YFSETQ. DNA for the CDR3: TGCGCCAGCAGCTTCGGGGAGTTAGGGACCGGGGAGCTGTTTTTT. Translating gives CASSFGELGTGELFF.